The TCR beta chain described here comes from a study of vaccination and CD4 T cells after COVID-19. For the study at large: The stimulus for the cells was overlapping spike peptides derived from SARS-CoV-2, HCoV-NL63, HCoV-OC43 and HCoV-229E. Control cultures used a CEFX viral epitope pool, an HIV-1 Nef peptide pool, or no peptide.

The length of the CDR3 is 11 residues. V was clipped by 3 bases and J by 4 bases, with 1 base between them. The germline V gene encodes CDR1 MDHEN and CDR2 SYDVKM. Treatment defined: roughly 10-day PBMC culture with coronavirus spike peptide pools or control peptides (ViraFEST assay). The unexposed donor provided CD4+ T cells, which were taken before the COVID-19 pandemic (2011-2018). For ViraFEST, peptide pools expanded antigen-specific T cells, after which the TCRs were sequenced. About this clonotype: Its cognate antigen is unknown.

The Oncomine TCR Beta short-read assay was applied to DNA of cultured CD4+ T cells. Someone extracted genomic DNA from cultured CD4+ T cells. TCRdb ran MiXCR on the PCR reads and lists one entry per CDR3 protein. The sample carries 2,500 to 3,000 distinct CDR3 sequences, about two fifths recorded once. V usage is TRBV28 and J usage is TRBJ1-5; D gene unclear. The sequence derives from a human donor in good health. Sequencing was done on a sample of CD4+ T cells from blood, cultured in vitro. The CDR3 here is CASSFNQPQHF. The CDR3 DNA reads as TGTGCCAGCAGTTTTAATCAGCCCCAGCATTTT.